This TCR beta chain stems from a study of blood T cell repertoires in COVID-19. Across the study: In each case, the material was cDNA or gDNA derived from T cells, B-cell-depleted T cells, or PBMCs.

Clones were read by immunoSEQ multiplex PCR, and TCRdb kept only the in-frame ones, dropping some. The data show roughly 73,000 clones, 85% to 90% seen once. Trimming at V came to 1 base and at J to 2 bases, leaving 5 bases not matched to a gene. The CDR3 sequence is 16 residues long. Germline CDR1 is SGHTA and CDR2 is FQGTGA. This TCR was sampled from a human donor in a cohort sampled during active COVID-19. The V gene is TRBV7-3, the J gene TRBJ2-1; 7 nucleotides agree with TRBD2. Sequenced sample: peripheral blood. Here the CDR3 DNA reads TGTGCCAGCAGCTTAAGGGCGGGAGTCGCCTACAATGAGCAGTTCTTC. It encodes CASSLRAGVAYNEQFF.